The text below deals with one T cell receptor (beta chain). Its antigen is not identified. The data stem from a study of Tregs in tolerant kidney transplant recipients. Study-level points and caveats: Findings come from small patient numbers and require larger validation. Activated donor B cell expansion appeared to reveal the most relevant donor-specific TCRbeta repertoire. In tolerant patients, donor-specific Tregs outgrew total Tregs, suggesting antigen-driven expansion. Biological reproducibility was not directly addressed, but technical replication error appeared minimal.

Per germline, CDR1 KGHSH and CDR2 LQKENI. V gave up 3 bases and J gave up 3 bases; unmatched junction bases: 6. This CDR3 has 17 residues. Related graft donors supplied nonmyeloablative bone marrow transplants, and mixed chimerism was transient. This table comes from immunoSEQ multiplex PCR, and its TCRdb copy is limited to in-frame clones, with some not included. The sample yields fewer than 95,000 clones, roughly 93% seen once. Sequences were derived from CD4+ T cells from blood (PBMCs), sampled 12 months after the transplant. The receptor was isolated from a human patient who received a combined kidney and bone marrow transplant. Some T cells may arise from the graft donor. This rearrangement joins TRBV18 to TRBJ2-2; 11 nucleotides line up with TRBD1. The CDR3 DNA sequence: TGTGCCAGCTCACCGGACAGGGGGCGCGGGGACACCGGGGAGCTGTTTTTT. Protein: CASSPDRGRGDTGELFF.